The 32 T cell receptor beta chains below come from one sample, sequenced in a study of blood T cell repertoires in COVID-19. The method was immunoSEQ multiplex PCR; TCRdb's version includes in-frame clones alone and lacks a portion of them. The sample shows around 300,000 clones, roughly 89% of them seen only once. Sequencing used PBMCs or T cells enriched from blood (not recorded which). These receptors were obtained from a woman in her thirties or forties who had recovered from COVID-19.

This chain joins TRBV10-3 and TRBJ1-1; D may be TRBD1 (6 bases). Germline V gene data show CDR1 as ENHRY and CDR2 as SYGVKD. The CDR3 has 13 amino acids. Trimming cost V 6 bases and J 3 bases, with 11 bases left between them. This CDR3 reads CAISQTGDTEAFF. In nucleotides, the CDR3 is TGTGCCATCAGCCAGACAGGTGACACTGAAGCTTTCTTT.

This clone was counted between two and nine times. The CDR3 nucleotides read TGTGCCAGCAGTGAAGCTAGGAGGTCGGCAGATACGCAGTATTTT. It is translated as CASSEARRSADTQYF. The chain carries TRBV2 and TRBJ2-3; TRBD2 might be the D (5 bases). V lost 0 bases and J lost 4, with 11 bases in between. The CDR3 consists of 15 residues. Germline values: CDR1 SNHLY, CDR2 FYNNEI.

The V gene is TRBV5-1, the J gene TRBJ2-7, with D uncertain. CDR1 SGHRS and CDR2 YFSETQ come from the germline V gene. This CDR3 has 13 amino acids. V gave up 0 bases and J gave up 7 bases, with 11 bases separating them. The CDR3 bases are TGCGCCAGCAGCTTGGTAACAGATGGGGAGCAGTACTTC. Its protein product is CASSLVTDGEQYF.

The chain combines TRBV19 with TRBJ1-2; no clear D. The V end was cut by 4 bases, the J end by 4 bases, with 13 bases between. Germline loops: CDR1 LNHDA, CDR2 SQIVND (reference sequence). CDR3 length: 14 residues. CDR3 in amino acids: CASSSGPPLYGYTF. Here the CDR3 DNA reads TGTGCCAGTAGTAGCGGGCCCCCCCTCTATGGCTACACCTTC.

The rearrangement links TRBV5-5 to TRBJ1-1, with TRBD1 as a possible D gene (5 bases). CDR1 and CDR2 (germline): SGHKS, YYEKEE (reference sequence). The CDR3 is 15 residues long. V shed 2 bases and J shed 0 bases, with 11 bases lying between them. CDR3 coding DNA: TGTGCCAGCAGCTTTAATTGGGGGGTGAACACTGAAGCTTTCTTT. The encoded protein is CASSFNWGVNTEAFF.

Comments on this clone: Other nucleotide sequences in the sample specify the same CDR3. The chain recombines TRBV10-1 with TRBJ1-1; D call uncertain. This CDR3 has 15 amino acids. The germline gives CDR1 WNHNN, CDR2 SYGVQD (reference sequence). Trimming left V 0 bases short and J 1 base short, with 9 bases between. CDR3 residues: CASSESIRGNTEAFF. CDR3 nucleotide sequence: TGCGCCAGCAGTGAGTCGATTCGAGGGAACACTGAAGCTTTCTTT.

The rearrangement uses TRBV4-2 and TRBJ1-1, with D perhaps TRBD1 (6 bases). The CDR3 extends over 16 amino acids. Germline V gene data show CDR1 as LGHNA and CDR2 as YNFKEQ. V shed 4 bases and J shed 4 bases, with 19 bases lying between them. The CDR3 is CASSRAPTAGATEAFF. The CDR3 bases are TGTGCCAGCAGCCGCGCCCCCACAGCGGGGGCCACTGAAGCTTTCTTT.

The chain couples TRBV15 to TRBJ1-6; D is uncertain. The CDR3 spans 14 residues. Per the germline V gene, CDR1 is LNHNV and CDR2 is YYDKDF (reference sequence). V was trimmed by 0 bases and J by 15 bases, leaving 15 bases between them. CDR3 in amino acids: CATSRDSYMISLHF. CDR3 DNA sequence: TGTGCCACCAGCAGAGATTCTTATATGATTAGCCTCCACTTT.

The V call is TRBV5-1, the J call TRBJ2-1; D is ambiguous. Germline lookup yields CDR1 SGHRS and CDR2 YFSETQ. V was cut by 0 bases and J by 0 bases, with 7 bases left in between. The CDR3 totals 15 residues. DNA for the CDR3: TGCGCCAGCAGCTTGGAACAGATCTCCTACAATGAGCAGTTCTTC. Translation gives CASSLEQISYNEQFF.

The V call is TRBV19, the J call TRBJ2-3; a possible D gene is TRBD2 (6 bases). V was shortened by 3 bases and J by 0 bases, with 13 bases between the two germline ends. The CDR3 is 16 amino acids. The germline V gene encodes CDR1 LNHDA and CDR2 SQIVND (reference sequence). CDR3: CASSMPRGFSTDTQYF. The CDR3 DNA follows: TGTGCCAGTAGTATGCCGCGGGGCTTTAGCACAGATACGCAGTATTTT. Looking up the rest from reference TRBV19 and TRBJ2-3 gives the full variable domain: DGGITQSPKYLFRKEGQNVTLSCEQNLNHDAMYWYRQDPGQGLRLIYYSQIVNDFQKGDIAEGYSVSREKKESFPLTVTSAQKNPTAFYLCASSMPRGFSTDTQYFGPGTRLTVL.

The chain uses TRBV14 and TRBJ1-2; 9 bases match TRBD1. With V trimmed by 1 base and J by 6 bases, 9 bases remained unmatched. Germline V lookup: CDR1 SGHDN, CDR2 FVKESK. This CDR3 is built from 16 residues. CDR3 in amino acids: CASSQVGDRVENGYTF. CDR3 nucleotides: TGTGCCAGCAGCCAAGTGGGGGACAGGGTTGAGAATGGCTACACCTTC.

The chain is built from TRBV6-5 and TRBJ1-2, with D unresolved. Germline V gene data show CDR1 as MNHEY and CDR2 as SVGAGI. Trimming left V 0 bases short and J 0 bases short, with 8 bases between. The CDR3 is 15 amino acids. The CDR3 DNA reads TGTGCCAGCAGTTACTCCGCAGAATCTAACTATGGCTACACCTTC. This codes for CASSYSAESNYGYTF.

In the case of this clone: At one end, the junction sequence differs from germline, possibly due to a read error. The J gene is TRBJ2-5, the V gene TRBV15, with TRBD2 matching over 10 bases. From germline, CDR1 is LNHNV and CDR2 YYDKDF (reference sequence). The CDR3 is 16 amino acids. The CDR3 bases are TGTGCCACCCGCAGCAGGGGACTAGCGTTCCAAGAGACCCAGTACTTC. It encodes CATRSRGLAFQETQYF.

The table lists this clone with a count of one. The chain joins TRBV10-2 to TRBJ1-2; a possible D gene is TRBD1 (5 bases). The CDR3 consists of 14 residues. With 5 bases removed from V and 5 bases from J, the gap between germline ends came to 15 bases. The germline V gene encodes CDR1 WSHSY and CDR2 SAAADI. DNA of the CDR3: TGCGCCAGCAGTCCTTCAATGGGGGGGTATGGCTACACCTTC. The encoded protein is CASSPSMGGYGYTF.

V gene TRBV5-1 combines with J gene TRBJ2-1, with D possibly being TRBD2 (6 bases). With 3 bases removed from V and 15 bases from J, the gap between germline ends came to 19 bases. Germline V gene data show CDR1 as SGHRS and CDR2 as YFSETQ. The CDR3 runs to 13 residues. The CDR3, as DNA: TGCGCCAGCAGCTGGGGCTCGATACCGGAGGGGTTCTTC. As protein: CASSWGSIPEGFF. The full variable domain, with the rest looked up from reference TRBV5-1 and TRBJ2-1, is KAGVTQTPRYLIKTRGQQVTLSCSPISGHRSVSWYQQTPGQGLQFLFEYFSETQRNKGNFPGRFSGRQFSNSRSEMNVSTLELGDSALYLCASSWGSIPEGFFGPGTRLTVL.

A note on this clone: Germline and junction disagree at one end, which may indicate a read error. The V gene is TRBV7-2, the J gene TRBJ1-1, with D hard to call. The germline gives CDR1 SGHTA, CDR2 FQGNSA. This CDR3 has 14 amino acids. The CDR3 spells CVSSLVRGNTEAFF. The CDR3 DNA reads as TGTGTCAGCAGCTTAGTGCGGGGGAACACTGAAGCTTTCTTT.

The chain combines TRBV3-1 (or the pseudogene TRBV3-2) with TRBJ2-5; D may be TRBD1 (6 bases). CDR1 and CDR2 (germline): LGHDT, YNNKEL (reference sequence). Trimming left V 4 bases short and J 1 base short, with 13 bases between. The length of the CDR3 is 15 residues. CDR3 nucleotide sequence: TGTGCCAGCAGCCCAGCGTGGGGGCCCCAAGAGACCCAGTACTTC. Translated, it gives CASSPAWGPQETQYF.

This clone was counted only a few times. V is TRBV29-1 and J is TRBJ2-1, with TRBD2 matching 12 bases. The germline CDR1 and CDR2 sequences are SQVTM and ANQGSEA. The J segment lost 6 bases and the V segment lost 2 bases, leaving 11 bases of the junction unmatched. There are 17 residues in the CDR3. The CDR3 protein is CSVELAGGKFLVNEQFF. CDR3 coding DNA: TGCAGCGTTGAACTAGCGGGAGGGAAGTTTTTAGTCAATGAGCAGTTCTTC.

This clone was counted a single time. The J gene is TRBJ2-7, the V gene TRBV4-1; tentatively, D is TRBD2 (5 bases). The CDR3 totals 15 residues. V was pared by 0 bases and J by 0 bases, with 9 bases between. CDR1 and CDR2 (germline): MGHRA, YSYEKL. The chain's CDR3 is CASSQDIRGSYEQYF. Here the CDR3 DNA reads TGCGCCAGCAGCCAAGATATCCGGGGCTCCTACGAGCAGTACTTC.

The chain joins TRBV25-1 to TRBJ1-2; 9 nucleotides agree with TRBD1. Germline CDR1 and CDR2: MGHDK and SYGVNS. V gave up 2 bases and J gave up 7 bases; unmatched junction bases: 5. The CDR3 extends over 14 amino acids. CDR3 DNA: TGTGCCAGCAGTGAAACAGGGGGCTCTGGTGGCTACACCTTC. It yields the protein CASSETGGSGGYTF.

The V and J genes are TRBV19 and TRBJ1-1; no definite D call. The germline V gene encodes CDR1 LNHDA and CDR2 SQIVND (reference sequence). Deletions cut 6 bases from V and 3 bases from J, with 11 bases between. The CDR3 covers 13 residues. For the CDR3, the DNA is TGTGCCAGTAGCGCTAGCGTAGACACTGAAGCTTTCTTT. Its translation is CASSASVDTEAFF.

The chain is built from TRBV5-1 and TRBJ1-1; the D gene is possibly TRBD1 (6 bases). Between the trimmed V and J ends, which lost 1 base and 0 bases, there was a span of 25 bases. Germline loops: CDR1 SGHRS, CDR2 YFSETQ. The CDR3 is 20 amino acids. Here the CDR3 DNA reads TGCGCCAGCAGCTTGAAATTTCGAGGCCAGGGGTCTTTCATGAACACTGAAGCTTTCTTT. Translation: CASSLKFRGQGSFMNTEAFF. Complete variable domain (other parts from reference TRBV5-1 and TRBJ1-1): KAGVTQTPRYLIKTRGQQVTLSCSPISGHRSVSWYQQTPGQGLQFLFEYFSETQRNKGNFPGRFSGRQFSNSRSEMNVSTLELGDSALYLCASSLKFRGQGSFMNTEAFFGQGTRLTVV.

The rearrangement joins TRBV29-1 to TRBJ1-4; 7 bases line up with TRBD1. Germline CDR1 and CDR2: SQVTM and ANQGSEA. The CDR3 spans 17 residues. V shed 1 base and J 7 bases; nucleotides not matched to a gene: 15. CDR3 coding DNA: TGCAGCGTTGAAGCTCGGGACAGAATGGGGGGAGGTGAAAAACTGTTTTTT. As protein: CSVEARDRMGGGEKLFF.

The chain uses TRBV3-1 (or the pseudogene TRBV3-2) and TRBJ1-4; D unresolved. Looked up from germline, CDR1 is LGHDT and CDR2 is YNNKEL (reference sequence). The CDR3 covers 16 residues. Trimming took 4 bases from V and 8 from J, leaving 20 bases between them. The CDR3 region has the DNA TGTGCCAGCAGCCGCGGACCGGGAGGAGGGAAGGAAAAACTGTTTTTT. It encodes CASSRGPGGGKEKLFF.

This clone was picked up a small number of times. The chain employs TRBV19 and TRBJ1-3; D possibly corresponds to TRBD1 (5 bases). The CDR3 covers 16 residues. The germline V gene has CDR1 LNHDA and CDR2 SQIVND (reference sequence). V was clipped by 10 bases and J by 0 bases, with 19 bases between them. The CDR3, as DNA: TGTGCCACCACTTCTGGGGCTTTTTACTCTGGAAACACCATATATTTT. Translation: CATTSGAFYSGNTIYF.

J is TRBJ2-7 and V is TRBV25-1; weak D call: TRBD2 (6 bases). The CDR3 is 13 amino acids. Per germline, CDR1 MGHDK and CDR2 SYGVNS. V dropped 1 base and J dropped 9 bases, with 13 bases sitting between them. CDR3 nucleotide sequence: TGTGCCAGCAGTGAATGGGGACTCTCGTGGCAGTACTTC. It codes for CASSEWGLSWQYF.

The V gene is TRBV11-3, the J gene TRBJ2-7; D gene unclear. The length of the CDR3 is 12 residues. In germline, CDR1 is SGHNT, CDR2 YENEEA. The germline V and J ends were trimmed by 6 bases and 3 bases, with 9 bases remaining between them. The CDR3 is CASSSRSYEQYF. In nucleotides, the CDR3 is TGTGCCAGCAGTTCCCGGAGCTACGAGCAGTACTTC. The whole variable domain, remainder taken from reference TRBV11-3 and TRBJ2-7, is EAGVVQSPRYKIIEKKQPVAFWCNPISGHNTLYWYLQNLGQGPELLIRYENEEAVDDSQLPKDRFSAERLKGVDSTLKIQPAELGDSAVYLCASSSRSYEQYFGPGTRLTVT.

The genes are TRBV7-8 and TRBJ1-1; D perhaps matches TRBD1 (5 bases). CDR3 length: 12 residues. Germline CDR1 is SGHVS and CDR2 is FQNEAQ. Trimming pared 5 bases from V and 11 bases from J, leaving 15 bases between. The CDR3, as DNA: TGTGCCAGCAGCCAACGGGGGAGGGCTGCTTTCTTT. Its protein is CASSQRGRAAFF.

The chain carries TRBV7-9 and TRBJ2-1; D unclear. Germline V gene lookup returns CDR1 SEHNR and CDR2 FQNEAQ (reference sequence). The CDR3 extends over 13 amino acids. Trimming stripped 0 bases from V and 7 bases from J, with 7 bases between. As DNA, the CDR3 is TGTGCCAGCAGCTTAGCGGTCGGGAATGAGCAGTTCTTC. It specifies CASSLAVGNEQFF.

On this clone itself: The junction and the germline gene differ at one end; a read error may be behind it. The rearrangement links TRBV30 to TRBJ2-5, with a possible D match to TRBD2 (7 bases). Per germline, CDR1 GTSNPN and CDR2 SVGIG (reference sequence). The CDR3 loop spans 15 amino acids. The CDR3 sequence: CAWSQGGGPQATQYF. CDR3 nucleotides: TGTGCCTGGAGTCAAGGGGGAGGGCCCCAAGCGACCCAGTACTTC.

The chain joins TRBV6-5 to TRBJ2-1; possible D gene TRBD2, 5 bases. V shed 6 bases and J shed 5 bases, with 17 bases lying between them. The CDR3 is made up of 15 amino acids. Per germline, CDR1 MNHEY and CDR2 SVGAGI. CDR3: CASRSAGPSHNEQFF. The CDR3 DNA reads TGTGCCAGCAGGTCTGCGGGCCCTTCACACAATGAGCAGTTCTTC.

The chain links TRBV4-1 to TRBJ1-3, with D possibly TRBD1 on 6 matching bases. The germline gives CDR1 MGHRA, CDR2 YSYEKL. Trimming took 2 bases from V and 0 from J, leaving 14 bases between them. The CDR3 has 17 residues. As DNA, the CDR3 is TGCGCCAGCAGCCAACAACGCCCGGACAGCTCTGGAAACACCATATATTTT. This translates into CASSQQRPDSSGNTIYF.